The 4 T cell receptor beta chains in this list originate from one sample, sequenced in a study of CD8 T cells in ankylosing spondylitis (dated by TCRdb to 2015 to 2018). Receptors were amplified or captured by 5' RACE. Instrument on record: Illumina HiSeq 2500. TCRdb reprocessing: public reads trimmed at Q25 with fastp, clones called with MiXCR, in-frame beta chains kept. Rows are combined by CDR3 protein, so each entry shows the most common genes and DNA. The sample table records some 120,000 distinct CDR3 sequences; roughly 7.3% of these occur just once. The leading ten clones occupy 9.5% to 15% of the sample. Sequencing used blood, either unsorted or a sorted T cell fraction (not recorded which). The origin of the receptors is a male donor with ankylosing spondylitis or in good health (not recorded which).

In this sample, this clonotype turned up many times. The gene calls are TRBV20-1 and TRBJ2-5; D uncertain. Trimming removed 1 base from V and 5 bases from J, with 11 bases in between. Germline assignment: CDR1 DFQATT and CDR2 SNEGSKA (reference sequence). The CDR3 is made up of 13 amino acids. This CDR3 is CSARGPSRETQYF. CDR3 nucleotide sequence: TGCAGTGCTAGAGGTCCGTCCCGGGAGACCCAGTACTTC.

This clonotype was counted many times. J is TRBJ2-7 and V is TRBV5-1, with D perhaps matching TRBD1 or TRBD2 (5 bases each). The ends were cut back, 5 bases at V and 0 bases at J, with 18 bases in the middle. Germline CDR1 is SGHRS and CDR2 is YFSETQ. The CDR3 loop spans 16 amino acids. The CDR3 DNA is TGCGCCAGCAGGCCGGGGCCAGGTCCCAGCTCCTACGAGCAGTACTTC. Translation: CASRPGPGPSSYEQYF.

V gene TRBV19 combines with J gene TRBJ1-6; the match to TRBD1 covers 10 bases. The CDR3 totals 15 residues. Trimming removed 9 bases from V and 8 bases from J; junction bases left unmatched: 10. Germline CDR1 is LNHDA and CDR2 is SQIVND (reference sequence). The CDR3 sequence: CASSREGQGYSPLHF. The CDR3, as DNA: TGTGCCAGCAGTCGAGAGGGACAGGGGTATTCACCCCTCCACTTT.

This clonotype was seen at least ten times. The V and J genes are TRBV20-1 and TRBJ2-7; D is unresolved. This CDR3 has 12 amino acids. The germline gives CDR1 DFQATT, CDR2 SNEGSKA (reference sequence). CDR3 nucleotide sequence: TGCAGCCTAGTGGGCCCCGCCCACGAGCAGTACTTC. Encoded protein: CSLVGPAHEQYF.